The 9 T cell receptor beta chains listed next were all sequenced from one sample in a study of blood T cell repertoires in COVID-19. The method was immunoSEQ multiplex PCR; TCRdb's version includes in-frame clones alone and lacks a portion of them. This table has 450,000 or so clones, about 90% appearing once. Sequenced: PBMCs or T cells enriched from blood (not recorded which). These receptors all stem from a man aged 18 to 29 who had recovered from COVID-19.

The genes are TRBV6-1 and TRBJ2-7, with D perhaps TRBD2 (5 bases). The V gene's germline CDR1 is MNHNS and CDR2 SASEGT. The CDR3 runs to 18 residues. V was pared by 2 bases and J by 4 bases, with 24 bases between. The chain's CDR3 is CASSEFLRGQEAVYEQYF. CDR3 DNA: TGTGCCAGCAGTGAATTTTTGAGAGGTCAGGAGGCTGTTTACGAGCAGTACTTC.

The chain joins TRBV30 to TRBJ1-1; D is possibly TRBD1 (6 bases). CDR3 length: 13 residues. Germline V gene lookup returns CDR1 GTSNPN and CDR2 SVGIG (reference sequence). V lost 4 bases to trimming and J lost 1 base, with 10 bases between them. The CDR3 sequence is CAWTPTGNTEAFF. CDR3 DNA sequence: TGTGCCTGGACGCCGACAGGGAACACTGAAGCTTTCTTT.

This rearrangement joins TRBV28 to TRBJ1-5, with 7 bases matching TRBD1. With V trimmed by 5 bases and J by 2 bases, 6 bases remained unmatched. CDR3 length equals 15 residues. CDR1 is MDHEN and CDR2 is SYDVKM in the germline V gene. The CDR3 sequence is CASSPIGQGNQPQHF. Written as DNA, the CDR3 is TGTGCCAGCAGTCCCATCGGACAGGGCAATCAGCCCCAGCATTTT.

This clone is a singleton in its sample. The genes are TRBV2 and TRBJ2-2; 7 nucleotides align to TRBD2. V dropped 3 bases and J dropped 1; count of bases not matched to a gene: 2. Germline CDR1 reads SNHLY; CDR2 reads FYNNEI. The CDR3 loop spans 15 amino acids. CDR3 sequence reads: CASSDKRGNTGELFF. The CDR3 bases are TGTGCCAGCAGTGACAAGCGGGGGAACACCGGGGAGCTGTTTTTT. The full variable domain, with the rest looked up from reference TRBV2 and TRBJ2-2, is EPEVTQTPSHQVTQMGQEVILRCVPISNHLYFYWYRQILGQKVEFLVSFYNNEISEKSEIFDDQFSVERPDGSNFTLKIRSTKLEDSAMYFCASSDKRGNTGELFFGEGSRLTVL.

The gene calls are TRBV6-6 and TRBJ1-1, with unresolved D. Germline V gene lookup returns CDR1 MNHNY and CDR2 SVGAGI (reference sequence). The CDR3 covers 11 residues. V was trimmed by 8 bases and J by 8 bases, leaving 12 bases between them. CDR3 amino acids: CASWVKTEAFF. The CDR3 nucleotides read TGTGCCAGCTGGGTCAAGACAGAAGCTTTCTTT.

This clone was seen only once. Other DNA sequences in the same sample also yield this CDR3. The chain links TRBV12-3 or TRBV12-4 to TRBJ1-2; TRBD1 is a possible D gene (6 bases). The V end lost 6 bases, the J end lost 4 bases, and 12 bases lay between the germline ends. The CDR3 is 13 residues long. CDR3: CASSPTGAYGYTF. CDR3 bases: TGTGCCAGCAGCCCGACAGGAGCCTATGGCTACACCTTC.

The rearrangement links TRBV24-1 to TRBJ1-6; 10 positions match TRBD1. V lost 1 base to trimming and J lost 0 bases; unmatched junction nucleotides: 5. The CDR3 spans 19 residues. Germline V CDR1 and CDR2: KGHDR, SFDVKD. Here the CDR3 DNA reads TGTGCCACCAGTGATTTTGGGACAGGGGTGAGCTCCTATAATTCACCCCTCCACTTT. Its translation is CATSDFGTGVSSYNSPLHF.

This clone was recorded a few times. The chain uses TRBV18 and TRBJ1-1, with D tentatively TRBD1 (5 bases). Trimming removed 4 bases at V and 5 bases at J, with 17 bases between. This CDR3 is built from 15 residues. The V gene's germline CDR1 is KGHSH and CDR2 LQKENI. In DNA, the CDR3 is TGTGCCAGCTCACTGGCAGGGTTAGAGGTTACTGAAGCTTTCTTT. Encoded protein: CASSLAGLEVTEAFF.

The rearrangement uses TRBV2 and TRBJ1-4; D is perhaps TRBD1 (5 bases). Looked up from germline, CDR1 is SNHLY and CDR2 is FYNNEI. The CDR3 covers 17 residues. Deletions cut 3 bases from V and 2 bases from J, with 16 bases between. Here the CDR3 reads CASSEGPSRATNEKLFF. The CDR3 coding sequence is TGTGCCAGCAGTGAGGGGCCAAGTAGGGCGACTAATGAAAAACTGTTTTTT.